The source of this TCR beta chain is a study of T cell responses to AZD1222 COVID-19 vaccine. Study-wide context: Second-dose recipients at about 4 or about 12 weeks were treated as one pooled group.

General observations from the study: Seropositive at baseline were only six or seven AZD1222 recipients.

Germline lookup yields CDR1 MNHEY and CDR2 SVGAGI. V lost 3 bases, J lost 4 bases, and 8 bases stayed unmatched. CDR3 length equals 16 residues. With respect to this clone: The antigen is undetermined.

Assay: immunoSEQ multiplex PCR; the TCRdb copy retains only in-frame clones and omits some. The sample holds over 100,000 clones, about four fifths seen once. The sequence was obtained from an adult in good health. The specimen comprised peripheral blood, sampled on day 0 of AZD1222 vaccination. The chain links TRBV6-5 to TRBJ1-1; TRBD1 matches at 10 bases. The DNA of the CDR3 is TGTGCCAGCAGTTATGACAGGGGGCAATGGAGCACTGAAGCTTTCTTT. It yields the protein CASSYDRGQWSTEAFF.